This TCR beta chain was found in a study of blood T cell repertoires in COVID-19. Study overall: The study drew acute and convalescent COVID-19 samples from the United States, Italy and Spain.

TCRdb's table, derived via immunoSEQ multiplex PCR, lists solely in-frame clones and lacks some. The sample holds 300,000 to 500,000 clones; around 87% are singletons and the top ten take roughly 0.97%. The CDR3 loop spans 13 amino acids. CDR1 and CDR2 (germline): WSHSY, SAAADI. The V end lost 3 bases, the J end lost 7 bases, and 12 bases lay between the germline ends. Cohort placement rested on clinical history that participants reported themselves. The source material was PBMCs or T cells enriched from blood (not recorded which). J is TRBJ2-5 and V is TRBV10-2, with D perhaps matching TRBD2 (5 bases). This clonotype was sampled from a woman between 25 and 40 years old with acute COVID-19. The CDR3 is CASSEREFGTQYF. The CDR3 DNA follows: TGCGCCAGCAGTGAAAGGGAGTTTGGGACCCAGTACTTC.